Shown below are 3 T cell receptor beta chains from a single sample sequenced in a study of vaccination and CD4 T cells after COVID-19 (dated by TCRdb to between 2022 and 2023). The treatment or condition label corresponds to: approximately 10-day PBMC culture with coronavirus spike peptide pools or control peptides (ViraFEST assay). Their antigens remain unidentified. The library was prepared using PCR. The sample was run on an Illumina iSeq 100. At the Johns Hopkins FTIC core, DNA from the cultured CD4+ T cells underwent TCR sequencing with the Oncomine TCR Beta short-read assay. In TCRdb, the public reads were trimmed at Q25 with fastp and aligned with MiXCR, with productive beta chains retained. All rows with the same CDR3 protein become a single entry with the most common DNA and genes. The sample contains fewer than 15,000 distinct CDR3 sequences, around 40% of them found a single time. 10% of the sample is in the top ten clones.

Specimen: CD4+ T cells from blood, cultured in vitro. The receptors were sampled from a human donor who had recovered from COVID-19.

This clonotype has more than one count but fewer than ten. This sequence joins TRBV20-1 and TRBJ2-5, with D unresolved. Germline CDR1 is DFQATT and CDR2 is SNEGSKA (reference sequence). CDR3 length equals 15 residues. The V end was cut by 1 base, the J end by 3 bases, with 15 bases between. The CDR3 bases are TGCAGTGCTAGAGTCGGCCAGCACTTCGAAGAGACCCAGTACTTC. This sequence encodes CSARVGQHFEETQYF.

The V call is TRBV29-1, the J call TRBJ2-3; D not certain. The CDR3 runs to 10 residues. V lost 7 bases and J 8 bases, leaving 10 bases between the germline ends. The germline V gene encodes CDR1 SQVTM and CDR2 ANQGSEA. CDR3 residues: CSANWGTQYF. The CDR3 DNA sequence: TGCAGCGCTAACTGGGGTACGCAGTATTTT.

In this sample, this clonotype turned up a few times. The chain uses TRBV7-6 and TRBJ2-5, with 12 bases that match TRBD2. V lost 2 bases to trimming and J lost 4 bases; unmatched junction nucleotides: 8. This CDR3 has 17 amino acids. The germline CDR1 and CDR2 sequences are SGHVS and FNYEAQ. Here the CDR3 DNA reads TGTGCCAGCAGCTTATCTCTAGCGGGAGGGTCCCGAGAGACCCAGTACTTC. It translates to CASSLSLAGGSRETQYF.